This TCR beta chain was documented in a study of T cell responses to AZD1222 COVID-19 vaccine. Repertoires were generated with immunoSEQ multiplex PCR, while TCRdb's copy carries only in-frame clones and drops some. The sample contains about 140,000 clones, approximately 90% of which appear only once. The sequencing used peripheral blood, collected on day 0 of AZD1222 vaccination. This receptor was obtained from an adult in good health.

CDR3 nucleotide sequence: TGTGCCAGCAGCCGTGTTAATACCGCCGGCCAAGAGACCCAGTACTTC. Its translation is CASSRVNTAGQETQYF. The chain uses TRBV7-8 and TRBJ2-5; no reliable D call. This CDR3 contains 16 residues. Trimming left V 5 bases short and J 1 base short, with 17 bases between. The germline CDR1 and CDR2 sequences are SGHVS and FQNEAQ.